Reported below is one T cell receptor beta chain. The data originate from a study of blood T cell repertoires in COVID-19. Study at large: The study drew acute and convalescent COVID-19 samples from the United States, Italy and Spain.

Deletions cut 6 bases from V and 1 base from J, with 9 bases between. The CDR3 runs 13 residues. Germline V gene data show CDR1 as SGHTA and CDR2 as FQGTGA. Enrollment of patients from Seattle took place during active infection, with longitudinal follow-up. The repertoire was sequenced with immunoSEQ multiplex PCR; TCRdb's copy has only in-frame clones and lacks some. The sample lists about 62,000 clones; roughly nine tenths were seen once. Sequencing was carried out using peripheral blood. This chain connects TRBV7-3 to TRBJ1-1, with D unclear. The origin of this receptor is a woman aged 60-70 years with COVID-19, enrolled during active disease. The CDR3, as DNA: TGTGCCAGCAGTCGAGCAGGGAACACTGAAGCTTTCTTT. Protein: CASSRAGNTEAFF.